The sequence of this T cell receptor beta chain was determined in a study of OX40 agonist ivuxolimab in advanced cancers. Looking at the study overall: Patients received ivuxolimab, an intravenous treatment, every 2 weeks at 0.01 to 10 mg/kg. Mean age around 60 years, range about 23 to 80; roughly 82% male.

The CDR3 has 15 residues. The germline gives CDR1 SGHAT, CDR2 FQNNGV. V was pared by 2 bases and J by 0 bases, with 9 bases between. For this clone: Antigen: not known.

Broader study findings: Certain nonresponders likewise exhibited a low normalized T-cell clonal expansion.

Profiled with immunoSEQ multiplex PCR; TCRdb holds only in-frame clones, not every one. The table includes some 77,000 clones, around nine tenths detected once. Anyone with autoimmune disease history or systemic immunosuppression was excluded. The sample consisted of CD4+ or CD8+ T cells sorted from blood, taken in a trial of the OX40 agonist ivuxolimab. The TCR comes from an adult with an advanced solid tumor such as melanoma, head and neck, liver or kidney cancer. This chain joins TRBV11-2 and TRBJ2-3; TRBD1 might be the D (6 bases). The CDR3 reads CASSLRQGSTDTQYF. DNA of the CDR3: TGTGCCAGCAGCTTAAGGCAGGGGAGCACAGATACGCAGTATTTT.